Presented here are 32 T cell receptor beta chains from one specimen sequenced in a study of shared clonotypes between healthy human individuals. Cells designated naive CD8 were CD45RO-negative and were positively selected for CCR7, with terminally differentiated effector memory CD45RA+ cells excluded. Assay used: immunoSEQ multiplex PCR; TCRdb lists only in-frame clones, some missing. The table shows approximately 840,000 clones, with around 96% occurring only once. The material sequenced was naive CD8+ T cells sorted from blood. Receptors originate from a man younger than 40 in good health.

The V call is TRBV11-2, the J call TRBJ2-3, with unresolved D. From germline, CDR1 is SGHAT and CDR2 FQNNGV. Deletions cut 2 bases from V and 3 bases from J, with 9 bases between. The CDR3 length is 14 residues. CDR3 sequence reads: CASSLMPGTDTQYF. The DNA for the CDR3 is TGTGCCAGCAGCTTAATGCCGGGTACAGATACGCAGTATTTT.

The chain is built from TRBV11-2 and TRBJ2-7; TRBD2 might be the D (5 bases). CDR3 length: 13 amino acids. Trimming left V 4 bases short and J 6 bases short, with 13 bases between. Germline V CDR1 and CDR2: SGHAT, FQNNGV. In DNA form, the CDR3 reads TGTGCCAGCAGCTCCCCCTACGGAGGCGAGCAGTACTTC. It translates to CASSSPYGGEQYF.

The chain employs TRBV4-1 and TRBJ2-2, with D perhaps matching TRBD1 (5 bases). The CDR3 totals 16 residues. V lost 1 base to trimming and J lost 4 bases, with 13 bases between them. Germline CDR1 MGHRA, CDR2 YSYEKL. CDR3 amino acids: CASSQVAGSGTGELFF. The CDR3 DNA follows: TGCGCCAGCAGCCAAGTGGCAGGGTCAGGCACCGGGGAGCTGTTTTTT.

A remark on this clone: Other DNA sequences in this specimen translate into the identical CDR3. CDR3 coding DNA: TGTGCCAGCAGCTTAGACTCATACGAGCAGTACTTC. The encoded protein is CASSLDSYEQYF. J is TRBJ2-7 and V is TRBV11-2; D remains ambiguous. Per the germline V gene, CDR1 is SGHAT and CDR2 is FQNNGV. V was shortened by 0 bases and J by 4 bases, with 4 bases between the two germline ends. This CDR3 contains 12 residues.

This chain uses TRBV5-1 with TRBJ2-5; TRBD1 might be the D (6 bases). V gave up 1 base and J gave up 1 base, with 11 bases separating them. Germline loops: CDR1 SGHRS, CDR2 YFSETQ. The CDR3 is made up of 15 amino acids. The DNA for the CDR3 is TGCGCCAGCAGCTTGCTGGGACAAATCCAAGAGACCCAGTACTTC. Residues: CASSLLGQIQETQYF.

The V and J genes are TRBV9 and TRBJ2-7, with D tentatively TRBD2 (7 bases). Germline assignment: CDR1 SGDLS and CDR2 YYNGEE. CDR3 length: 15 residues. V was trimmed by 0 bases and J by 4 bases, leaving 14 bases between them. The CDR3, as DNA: TGTGCCAGCAGCGTAGCGGGGGGCGTAGTGTACGAGCAGTACTTC. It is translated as CASSVAGGVVYEQYF.

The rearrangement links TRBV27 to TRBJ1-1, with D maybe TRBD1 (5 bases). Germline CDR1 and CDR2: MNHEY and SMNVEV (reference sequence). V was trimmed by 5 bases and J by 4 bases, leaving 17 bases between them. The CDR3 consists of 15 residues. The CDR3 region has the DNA TGTGCCAGCAGTCCAACTACATCGGGGGTCACTGAAGCTTTCTTT. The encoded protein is CASSPTTSGVTEAFF.

The chain's CDR3 is CASSQDLSNEQFF. DNA for the CDR3: TGTGCCAGCAGCCAAGATTTATCTAATGAGCAGTTCTTC. V usage is TRBV4-2 and J usage is TRBJ2-1, with unresolved D. The V end was cut by 0 bases, the J end by 7 bases, with 7 bases between. CDR3 length: 13 residues. Germline CDR1 LGHNA, CDR2 YNFKEQ.

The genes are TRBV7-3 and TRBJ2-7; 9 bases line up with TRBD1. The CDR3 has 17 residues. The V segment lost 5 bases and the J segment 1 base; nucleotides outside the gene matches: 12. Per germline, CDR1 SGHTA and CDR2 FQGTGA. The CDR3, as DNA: TGTGCCAGCAGCCTCAGCGGGACAGGGCCTGAGTCCTACGAGCAGTACTTC. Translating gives CASSLSGTGPESYEQYF.

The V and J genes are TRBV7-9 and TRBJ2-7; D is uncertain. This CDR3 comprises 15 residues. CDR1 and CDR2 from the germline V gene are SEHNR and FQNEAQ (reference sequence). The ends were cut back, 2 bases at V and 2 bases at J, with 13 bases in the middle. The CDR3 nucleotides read TGTGCCAGCAGCTTAAAGTCAGCAAATCCCTACGAGCAGTACTTC. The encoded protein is CASSLKSANPYEQYF.

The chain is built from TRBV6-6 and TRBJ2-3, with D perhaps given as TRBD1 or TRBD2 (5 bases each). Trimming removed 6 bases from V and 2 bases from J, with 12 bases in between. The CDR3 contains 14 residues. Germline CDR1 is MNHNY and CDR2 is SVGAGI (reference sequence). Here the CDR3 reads CASRPGPNTDTQYF. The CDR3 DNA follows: TGTGCCAGCAGGCCGGGACCAAACACAGATACGCAGTATTTT.

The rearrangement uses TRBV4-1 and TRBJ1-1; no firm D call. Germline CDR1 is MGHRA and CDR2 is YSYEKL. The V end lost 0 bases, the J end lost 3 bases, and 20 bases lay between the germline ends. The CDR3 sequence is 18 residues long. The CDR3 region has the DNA TGCGCCAGCAGCCAAGAAGCCCCGGGAGGGCACGGGGACACTGAAGCTTTCTTT. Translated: CASSQEAPGGHGDTEAFF.

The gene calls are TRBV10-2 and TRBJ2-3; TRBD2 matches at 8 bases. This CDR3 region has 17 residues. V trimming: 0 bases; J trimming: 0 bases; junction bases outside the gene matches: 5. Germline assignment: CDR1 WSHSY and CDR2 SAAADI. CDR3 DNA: TGCGCCAGCAGTGAGTCGAACGGCGGGGGGAGCACAGATACGCAGTATTTT. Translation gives CASSESNGGGSTDTQYF.

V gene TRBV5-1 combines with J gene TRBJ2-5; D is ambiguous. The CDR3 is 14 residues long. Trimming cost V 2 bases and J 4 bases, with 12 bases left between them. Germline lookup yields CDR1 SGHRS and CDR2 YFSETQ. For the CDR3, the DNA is TGCGCCAGCAGCTTTTTAGGGCCAGTAGAGACCCAGTACTTC. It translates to CASSFLGPVETQYF.

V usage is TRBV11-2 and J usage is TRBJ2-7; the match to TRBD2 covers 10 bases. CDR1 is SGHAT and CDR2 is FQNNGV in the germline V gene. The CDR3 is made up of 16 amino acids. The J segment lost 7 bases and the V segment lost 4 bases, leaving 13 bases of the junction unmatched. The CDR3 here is CASSSLLGAGGLEQYF. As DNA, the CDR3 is TGTGCCAGCAGCTCCCTCCTGGGAGCGGGAGGGCTTGAGCAGTACTTC.

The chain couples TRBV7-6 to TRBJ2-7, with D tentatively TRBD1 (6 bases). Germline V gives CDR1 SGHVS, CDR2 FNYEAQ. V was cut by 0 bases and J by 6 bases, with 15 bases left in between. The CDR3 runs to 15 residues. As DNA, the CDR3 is TGTGCCAGCAGCTTAGCTTCAGGGGAATTGGGCGAGCAGTACTTC. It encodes CASSLASGELGEQYF.

In DNA, the CDR3 is TGTGCCAGCAGTTTAGGTCCCCCGGAAGGACAGGTCGAGCAGTACTTC. As protein: CASSLGPPEGQVEQYF. The rearrangement joins TRBV27 to TRBJ2-7, with 7 bases identical to TRBD1. The germline V gene has CDR1 MNHEY and CDR2 SMNVEV (reference sequence). Trimming cost V 2 bases and J 6 bases; bases outside gene matches: 13. The CDR3 totals 16 residues.

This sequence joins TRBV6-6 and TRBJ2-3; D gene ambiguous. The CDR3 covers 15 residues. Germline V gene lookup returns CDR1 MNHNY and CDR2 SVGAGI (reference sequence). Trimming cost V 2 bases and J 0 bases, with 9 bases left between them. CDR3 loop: CASSYLFGSTDTQYF. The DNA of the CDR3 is TGTGCCAGCAGTTACCTCTTCGGTAGCACAGATACGCAGTATTTT.

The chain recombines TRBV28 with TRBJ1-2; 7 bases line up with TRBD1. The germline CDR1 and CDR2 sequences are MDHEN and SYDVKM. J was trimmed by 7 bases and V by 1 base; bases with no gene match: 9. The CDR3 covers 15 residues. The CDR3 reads CASSLLGGLASGYTF. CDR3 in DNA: TGTGCCAGCAGTTTATTAGGGGGCCTTGCTTCTGGCTACACCTTC.

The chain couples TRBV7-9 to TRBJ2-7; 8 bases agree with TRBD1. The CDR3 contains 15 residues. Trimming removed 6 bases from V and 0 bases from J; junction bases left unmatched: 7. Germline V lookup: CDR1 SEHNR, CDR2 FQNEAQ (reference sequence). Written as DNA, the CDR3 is TGTGCCAGCAGAAAAAGGGGGACAGGCTCCTACGAGCAGTACTTC. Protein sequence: CASRKRGTGSYEQYF.

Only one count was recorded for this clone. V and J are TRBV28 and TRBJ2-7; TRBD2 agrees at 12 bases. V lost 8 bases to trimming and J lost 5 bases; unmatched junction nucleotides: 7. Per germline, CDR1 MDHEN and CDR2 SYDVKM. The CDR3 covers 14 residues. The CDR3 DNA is TGTGCCAGCCGGACTAGCGGGACCCCCCACGAGCAGTACTTC. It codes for CASRTSGTPHEQYF.

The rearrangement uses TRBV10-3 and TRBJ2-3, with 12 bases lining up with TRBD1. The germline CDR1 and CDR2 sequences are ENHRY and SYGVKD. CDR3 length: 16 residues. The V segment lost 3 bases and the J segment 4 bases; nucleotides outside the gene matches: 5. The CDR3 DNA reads TGTGCCATCAGTGAAACCGGGACAGGGGGCGCAGATACGCAGTATTTT. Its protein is CAISETGTGGADTQYF.

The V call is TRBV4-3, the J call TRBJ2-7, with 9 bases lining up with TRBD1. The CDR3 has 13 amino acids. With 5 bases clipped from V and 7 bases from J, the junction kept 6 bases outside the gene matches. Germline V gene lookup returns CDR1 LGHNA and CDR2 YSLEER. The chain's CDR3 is CASSVDRGYEQYF. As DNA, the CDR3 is TGCGCCAGCAGCGTAGACAGGGGGTATGAGCAGTACTTC.

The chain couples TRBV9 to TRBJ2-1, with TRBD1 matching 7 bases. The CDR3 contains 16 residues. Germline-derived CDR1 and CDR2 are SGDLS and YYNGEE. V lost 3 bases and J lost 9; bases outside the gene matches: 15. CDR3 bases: TGTGCCAGCAGCGCGTTTTTGGGACAGCCTCTCGGTGAGCAGTTCTTC. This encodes CASSAFLGQPLGEQFF.

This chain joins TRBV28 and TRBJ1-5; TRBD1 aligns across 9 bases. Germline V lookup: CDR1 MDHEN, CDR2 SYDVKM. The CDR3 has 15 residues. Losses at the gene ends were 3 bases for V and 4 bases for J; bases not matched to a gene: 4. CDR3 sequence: CASSFTGQGNQPQHF. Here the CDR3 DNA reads TGTGCCAGCAGTTTCACCGGACAGGGGAATCAGCCCCAGCATTTT.

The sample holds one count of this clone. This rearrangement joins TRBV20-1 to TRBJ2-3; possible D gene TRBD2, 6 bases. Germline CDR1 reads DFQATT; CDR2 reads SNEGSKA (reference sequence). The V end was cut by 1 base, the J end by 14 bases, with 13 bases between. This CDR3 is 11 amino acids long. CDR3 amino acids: CSARVARERYF. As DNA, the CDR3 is TGCAGTGCTAGAGTAGCCCGGGAGCGGTATTTT.

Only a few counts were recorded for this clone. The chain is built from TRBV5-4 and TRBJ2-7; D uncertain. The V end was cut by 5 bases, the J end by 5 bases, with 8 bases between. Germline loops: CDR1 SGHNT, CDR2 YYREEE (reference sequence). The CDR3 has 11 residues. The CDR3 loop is CASRAGNEQYF. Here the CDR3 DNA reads TGTGCCAGCAGAGCTGGAAACGAGCAGTACTTC.

CDR3 sequence: CASSLGAGQGTDTQYF. In DNA, the CDR3 is TGTGCCAGCAGCTTAGGGGCGGGACAGGGCACAGATACGCAGTATTTT. V and J are TRBV7-9 and TRBJ2-3; 8 bases align to TRBD1. The CDR3 runs to 16 residues. CDR1 and CDR2 (germline): SEHNR, FQNEAQ (reference sequence). The trim removed 1 base at V and 1 base at J, leaving 4 bases unmatched.

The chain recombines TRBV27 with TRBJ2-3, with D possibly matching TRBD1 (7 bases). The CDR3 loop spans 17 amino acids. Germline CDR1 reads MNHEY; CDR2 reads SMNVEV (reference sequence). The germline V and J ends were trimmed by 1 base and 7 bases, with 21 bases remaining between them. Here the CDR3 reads CASSLWQTGTWENTQYF. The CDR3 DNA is TGTGCCAGCAGTTTATGGCAGACAGGGACTTGGGAAAATACGCAGTATTTT.

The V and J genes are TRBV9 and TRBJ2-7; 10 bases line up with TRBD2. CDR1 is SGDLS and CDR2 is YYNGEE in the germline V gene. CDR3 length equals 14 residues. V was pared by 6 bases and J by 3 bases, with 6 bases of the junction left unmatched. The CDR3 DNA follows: TGTGCCAGCAACCCTAGCGGGAGCAGCTACGAGCAGTACTTC. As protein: CASNPSGSSYEQYF. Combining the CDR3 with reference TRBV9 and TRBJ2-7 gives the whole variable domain DSGVTQTPKHLITATGQRVTLRCSPRSGDLSVYWYQQSLDQGLQFLIQYYNGEERAKGNILERFSAQQFPDLHSELNLSSLELGDSALYFCASNPSGSSYEQYFGPGTRLTVT.

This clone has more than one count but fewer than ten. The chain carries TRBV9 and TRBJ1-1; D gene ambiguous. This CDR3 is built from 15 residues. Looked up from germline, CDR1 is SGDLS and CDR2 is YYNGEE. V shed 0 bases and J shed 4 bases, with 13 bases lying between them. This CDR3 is CASSVGWGSATEAFF. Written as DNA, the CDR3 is TGTGCCAGCAGCGTAGGTTGGGGTTCCGCCACTGAAGCTTTCTTT.

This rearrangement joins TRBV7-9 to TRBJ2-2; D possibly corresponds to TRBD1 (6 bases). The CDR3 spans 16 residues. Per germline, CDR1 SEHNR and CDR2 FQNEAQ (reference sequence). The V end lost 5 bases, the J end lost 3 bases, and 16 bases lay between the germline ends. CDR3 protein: CASSPGEGVHTGELFF. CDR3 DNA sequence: TGTGCCAGCAGCCCAGGGGAAGGGGTCCACACCGGGGAGCTGTTTTTT.